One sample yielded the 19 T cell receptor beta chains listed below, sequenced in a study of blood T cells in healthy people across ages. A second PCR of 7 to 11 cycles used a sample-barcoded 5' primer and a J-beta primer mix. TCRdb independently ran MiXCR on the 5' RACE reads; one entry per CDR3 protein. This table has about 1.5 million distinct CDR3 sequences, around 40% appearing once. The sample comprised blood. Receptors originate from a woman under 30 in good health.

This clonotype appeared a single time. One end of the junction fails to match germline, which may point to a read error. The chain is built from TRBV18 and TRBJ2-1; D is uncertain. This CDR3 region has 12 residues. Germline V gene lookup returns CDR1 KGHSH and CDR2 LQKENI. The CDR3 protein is CASAPSVGEQFF. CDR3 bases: TGTGCCAGCGCACCCTCGGTGGGGGAGCAGTTCTTC.

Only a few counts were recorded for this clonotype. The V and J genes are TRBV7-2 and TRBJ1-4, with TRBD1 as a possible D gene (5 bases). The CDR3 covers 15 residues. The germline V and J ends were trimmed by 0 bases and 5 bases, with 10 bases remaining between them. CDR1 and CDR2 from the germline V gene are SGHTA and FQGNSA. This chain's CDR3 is CASSLAGALNEKLFF. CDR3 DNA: TGTGCCAGCAGCTTAGCAGGGGCCCTCAATGAAAAACTGTTTTTT. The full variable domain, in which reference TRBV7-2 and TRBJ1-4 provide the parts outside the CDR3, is GAGVSQSPSNKVTEKGKDVELRCDPISGHTALYWYRQSLGQGLEFLIYFQGNSAPDKSGLPSDRFSAERTGGSVSTLTIQRTQQEDSAVYLCASSLAGALNEKLFFGSGTQLSVL.

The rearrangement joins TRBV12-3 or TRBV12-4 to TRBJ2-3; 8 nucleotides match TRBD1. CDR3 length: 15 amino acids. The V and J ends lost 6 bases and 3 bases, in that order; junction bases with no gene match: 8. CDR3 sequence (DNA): TGTGCCAGCAGATACCGGGACAGGTCGACAGATACGCAGTATTTT. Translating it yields CASRYRDRSTDTQYF.

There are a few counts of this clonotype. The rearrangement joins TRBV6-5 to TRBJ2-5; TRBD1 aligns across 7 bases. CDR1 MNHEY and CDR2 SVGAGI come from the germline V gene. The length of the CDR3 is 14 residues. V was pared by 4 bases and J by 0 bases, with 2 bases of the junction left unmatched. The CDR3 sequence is CASSSTGHQETQYF. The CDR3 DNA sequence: TGTGCCAGCAGTTCGACAGGGCACCAAGAGACCCAGTACTTC.

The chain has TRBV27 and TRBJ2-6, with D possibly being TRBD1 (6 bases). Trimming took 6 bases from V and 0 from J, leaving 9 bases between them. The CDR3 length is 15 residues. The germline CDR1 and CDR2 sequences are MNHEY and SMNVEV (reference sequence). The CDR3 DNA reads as TGTGCCAGCAGGACAGGTCTCTCTGGGGCCAACGTCCTGACTTTC. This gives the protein CASRTGLSGANVLTF.

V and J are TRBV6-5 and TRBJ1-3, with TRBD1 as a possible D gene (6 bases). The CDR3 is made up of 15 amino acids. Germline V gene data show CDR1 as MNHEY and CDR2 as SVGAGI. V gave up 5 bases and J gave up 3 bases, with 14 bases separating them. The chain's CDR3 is CASSPGQLYGNTIYF. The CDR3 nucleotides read TGTGCCAGCAGTCCAGGACAGCTATATGGAAACACCATATATTTT.

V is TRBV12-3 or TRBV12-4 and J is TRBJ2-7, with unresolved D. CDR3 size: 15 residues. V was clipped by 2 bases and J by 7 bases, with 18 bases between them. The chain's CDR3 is CASSLYRPARNEQYF. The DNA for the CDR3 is TGTGCCAGCAGTTTATATCGCCCGGCCCGGAATGAGCAGTACTTC.

CDR3 residues: CSAPPGINEQYF. The CDR3 bases are TGCAGTGCCCCCCCTGGGATCAACGAGCAGTACTTC. The chain links TRBV20-1 to TRBJ2-7; D unclear. The CDR3 is made up of 12 amino acids. CDR1 DFQATT and CDR2 SNEGSKA come from the germline V gene (reference sequence). V lost 6 bases, J lost 5 bases, and 14 bases lay in between.

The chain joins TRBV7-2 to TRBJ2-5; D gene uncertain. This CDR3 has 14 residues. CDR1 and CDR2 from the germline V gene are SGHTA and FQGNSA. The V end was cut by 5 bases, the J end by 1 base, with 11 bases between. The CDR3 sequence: CASSQVSFQETQYF. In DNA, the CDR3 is TGTGCCAGCAGCCAAGTGTCATTCCAAGAGACCCAGTACTTC. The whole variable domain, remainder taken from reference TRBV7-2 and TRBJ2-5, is GAGVSQSPSNKVTEKGKDVELRCDPISGHTALYWYRQSLGQGLEFLIYFQGNSAPDKSGLPSDRFSAERTGGSVSTLTIQRTQQEDSAVYLCASSQVSFQETQYFGPGTRLLVL.

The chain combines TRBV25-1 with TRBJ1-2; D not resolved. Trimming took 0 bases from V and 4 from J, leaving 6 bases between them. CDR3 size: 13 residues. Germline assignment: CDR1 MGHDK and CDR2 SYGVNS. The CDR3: CASSEYYSYGYTF. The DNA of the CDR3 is TGTGCCAGCAGTGAATACTACAGCTATGGCTACACCTTC.

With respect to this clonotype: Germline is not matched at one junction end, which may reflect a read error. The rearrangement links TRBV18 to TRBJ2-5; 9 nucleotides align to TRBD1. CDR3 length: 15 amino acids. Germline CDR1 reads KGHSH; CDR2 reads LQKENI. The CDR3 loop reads CASSPGQGTQEAQYF. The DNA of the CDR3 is TGTGCCAGCTCACCGGGACAGGGTACCCAAGAGGCCCAGTACTTC.

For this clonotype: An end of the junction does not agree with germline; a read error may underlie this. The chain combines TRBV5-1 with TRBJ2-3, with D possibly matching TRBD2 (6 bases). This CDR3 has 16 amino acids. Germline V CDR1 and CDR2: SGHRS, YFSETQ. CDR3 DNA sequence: TGCGCCAGCAGCTTGGAAGGCTTAACTAGCACAGAGACGCAGTATTTT. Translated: CASSLEGLTSTETQYF. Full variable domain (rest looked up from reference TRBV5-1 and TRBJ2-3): KAGVTQTPRYLIKTRGQQVTLSCSPISGHRSVSWYQQTPGQGLQFLFEYFSETQRNKGNFPGRFSGRQFSNSRSEMNVSTLELGDSALYLCASSLEGLTSTETQYFGPGTRLTVL.

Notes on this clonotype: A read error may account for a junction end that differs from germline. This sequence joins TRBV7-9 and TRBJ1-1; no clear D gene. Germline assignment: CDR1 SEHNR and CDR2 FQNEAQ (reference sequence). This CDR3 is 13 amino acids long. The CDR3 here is CASSEESGAEDFF. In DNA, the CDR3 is TGTGCCAGCAGCGAAGAAAGCGGCGCTGAAGATTTCTTT.

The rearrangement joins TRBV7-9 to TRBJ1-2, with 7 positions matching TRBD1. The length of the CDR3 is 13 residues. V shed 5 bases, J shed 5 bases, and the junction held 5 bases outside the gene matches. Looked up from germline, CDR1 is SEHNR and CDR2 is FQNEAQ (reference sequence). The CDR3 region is CASSMGQFYGYTF. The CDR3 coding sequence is TGTGCCAGCAGCATGGGACAGTTTTATGGCTACACCTTC.

The CDR3 sequence is CATSGTETEKLFF. CDR3 in DNA: TGTGCCACCAGCGGGACCGAGACTGAAAAACTGTTTTTT. This chain links TRBV15 with TRBJ1-4; D perhaps matches TRBD1 (5 bases). Deletions cut 5 bases from V and 7 bases from J, with 11 bases between. The CDR3 has 13 amino acids. Per the germline V gene, CDR1 is LNHNV and CDR2 is YYDKDF (reference sequence). The full variable domain, in which reference TRBV15 and TRBJ1-4 provide the parts outside the CDR3, is DAMVIQNPRYQVTQFGKPVTLSCSQTLNHNVMYWYQQKSSQAPKLLFHYYDKDFNNEADTPDNFQSRRPNTSFCFLDIRSPGLGDTAMYLCATSGTETEKLFFGSGTQLSVL.

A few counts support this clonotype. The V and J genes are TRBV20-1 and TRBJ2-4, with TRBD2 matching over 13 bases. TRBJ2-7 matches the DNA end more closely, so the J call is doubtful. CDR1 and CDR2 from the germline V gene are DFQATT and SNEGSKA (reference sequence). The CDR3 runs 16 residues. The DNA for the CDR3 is TGCAGTGCTAGAGTACAAGGACTAGCGGGAGTCTACGAGCAGTACTTC. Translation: CSARVQGLAGVYEQYF.

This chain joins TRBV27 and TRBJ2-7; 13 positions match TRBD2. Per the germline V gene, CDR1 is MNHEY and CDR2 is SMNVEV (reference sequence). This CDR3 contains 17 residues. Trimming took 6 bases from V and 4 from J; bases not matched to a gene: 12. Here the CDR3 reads CASRPGLAGSSVYEQYF. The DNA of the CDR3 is TGTGCCAGCAGGCCGGGACTAGCGGGAAGTTCGGTTTACGAGCAGTACTTC.

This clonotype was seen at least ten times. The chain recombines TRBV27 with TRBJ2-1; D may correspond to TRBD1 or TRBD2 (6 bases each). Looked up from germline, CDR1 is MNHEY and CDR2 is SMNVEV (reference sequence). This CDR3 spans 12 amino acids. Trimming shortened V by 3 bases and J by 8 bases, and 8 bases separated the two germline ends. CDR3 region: CASSLGGDEQFF. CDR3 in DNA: TGTGCCAGCAGTTTGGGGGGCGATGAGCAGTTCTTC.

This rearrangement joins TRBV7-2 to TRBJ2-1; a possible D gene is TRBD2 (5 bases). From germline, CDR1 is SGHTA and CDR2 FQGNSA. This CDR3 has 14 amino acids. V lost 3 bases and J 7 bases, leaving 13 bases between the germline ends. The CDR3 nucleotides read TGTGCCAGCAGCTTCGCCCGGACTCAGAATGAGCAGTTCTTC. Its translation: CASSFARTQNEQFF.